Presented here are 3 T cell receptor beta chains from one specimen sequenced in a study of T cells in Graves' hyperthyroidism and ophthalmopathy. It was RNA transcripts that yielded the amplified TCR beta CDR3 regions. The study used the HTBI primer set for a first-round RT-PCR of the TCR CDR3. TCRdb passed the multiplex PCR reads through MiXCR, listing each CDR3 protein once. In the table there are over 250,000 distinct CDR3 sequences, about 20% of which are singletons. Sequencing input: blood. The origin of the receptors is a man aged 25-45 years with Graves' ophthalmopathy.

This chain joins TRBV5-1 and TRBJ2-5; tentative D call: TRBD2 (6 bases). Germline CDR1 SGHRS, CDR2 YFSETQ. Between the trimmed V and J ends, which lost 0 bases and 5 bases, there was a span of 14 bases. There are 15 residues in the CDR3. CDR3 sequence reads: CASSLVGAGKETQYF. The CDR3 coding sequence is TGCGCCAGCAGCTTGGTCGGGGCGGGAAAGGAGACCCAGTACTTC.

The table lists this clonotype with many counts. The chain links TRBV27 to TRBJ2-1, with D perhaps TRBD1 or TRBD2 (5 bases each). The CDR3 totals 17 residues. The V gene's germline CDR1 is MNHEY and CDR2 SMNVEV (reference sequence). Trimming left V 6 bases short and J 1 base short, with 19 bases between. The CDR3 loop is CASSPPTGTASYNEQFF. CDR3 DNA sequence: TGTGCCAGCAGCCCCCCCACCGGGACCGCATCCTACAATGAGCAGTTCTTC.

This clonotype was detected ten times or more. J is TRBJ1-2 and V is TRBV5-1, with D unresolved. With 0 bases removed from V and 4 bases from J, the gap between germline ends came to 4 bases. The CDR3 contains 12 residues. Germline lookup yields CDR1 SGHRS and CDR2 YFSETQ. CDR3 residues: CASSLATYGYTF. CDR3 nucleotide sequence: TGCGCCAGCAGCTTGGCCACCTATGGCTACACCTTC.